The rows below give T cell receptor beta chains drawn from one sample of a study of blood T cell repertoires in COVID-19. TCRdb keeps only in-frame clones here, not all; method: immunoSEQ multiplex PCR. The sample consists of some 150,000 clones, about 85% of them appearing once. Source material: peripheral blood. Receptor source: a woman in her 70s with acute or convalescent COVID-19. Both conserved end residues are part of each CDR3. D genes are given only for firm matches. Part of the rows lack a size; the others show once, few, many or a class for expanded clones.

d_call,j_call,v_call,clone_size,cdr3_nt,cdr3_aa
TRBD2,TRBJ2-5,TRBV7-9,NA,TGTGCCAGCAGCTTGGGTGTCAGCGGGGGGCCACAAGAGACCCAGTACTTC,CASSLGVSGGPQETQYF
NA,TRBJ1-2,TRBV20-1,NA,TGCAGTGCTAGTCAGGGGCTCCTTGAGGGCTACACCTTC,CSASQGLLEGYTF
NA,TRBJ1-1,TRBV2,NA,TGTGCCAGCAGTGATCGGGGGGCTTACACTGAAGCTTTCTTT,CASSDRGAYTEAFF
TRBD1,TRBJ1-5,TRBV6-5,NA,TGTGCCAGCTCCAGACAGGGAAGTACGCCCCAGCATTTT,CASSRQGSTPQHF
NA,TRBJ1-2,TRBV3-1/TRBV3-2,NA,TGTGCCAGCAGCCCTTTTCTGGCTGGGGGGTATGGCTACACCTTC,CASSPFLAGGYGYTF
TRBD1,TRBJ2-5,TRBV6-6,NA,TGTGCCAGCAGTAGGGACAGGGATAGAGAGACCCAGTACTTC,CASSRDRDRETQYF
TRBD1,TRBJ1-1,TRBV2,once,TGTGCCAGCAGTGGGACAGGGAGCTATATGAACACTGAAGCTTTCTTT,CASSGTGSYMNTEAFF
TRBD1,TRBJ2-1,TRBV6-5,NA,TGTGCCAGTGGGTCAGGGGGCAATGAGCAGTTCTTC,CASGSGGNEQFF
NA,TRBJ1-5,TRBV19,NA,TGTGCCAGTAGTATAGGTTTAGGGACACCCCAGGATCAGCCCCAGCATTTT,CASSIGLGTPQDQPQHF
TRBD2,TRBJ2-1,TRBV7-9,NA,TGTGCCAGCAGCTTAGCCCTAGCGGGGGCCGCTATCTTC,CASSLALAGAAIF
TRBD1,TRBJ1-2,TRBV27,NA,TGTGCCAGCAGTTTCTGGGGGACCCAGGGGGTTAATGGCTACACCTTC,CASSFWGTQGVNGYTF
NA,TRBJ1-1,TRBV10-3,NA,TGTGCCATCAGTGAGCTCCCCGCAGAAAGGAACACTGAAGCTTTCTTT,CAISELPAERNTEAFF
NA,TRBJ1-4,TRBV18,NA,TGTGCCAGCTCACCTGGGCCTAATGAAAAACTGTTTTTT,CASSPGPNEKLFF
TRBD1,TRBJ1-2,TRBV2,NA,TGTGCCAGCGATACAGGGGCTAACTATGGCTACACCTTC,CASDTGANYGYTF
TRBD1,TRBJ1-1,TRBV5-1,NA,TGCGCCAGCTCCCGGACAGGGGGAATCACTGAAGCTTTCTTT,CASSRTGGITEAFF
NA,TRBJ1-1,TRBV19,NA,TGTGCCAGTAGCCAGGACAGAAGACTGAACACTGAAGCTTTCTTT,CASSQDRRLNTEAFF
TRBD2,TRBJ2-3,TRBV3-1/TRBV3-2,NA,TGTGCCTCTCACAAAACCGGGACTAGCCCCGATACGCAGTATTTT,CASHKTGTSPDTQYF
TRBD2,TRBJ2-2,TRBV30,NA,TGTGCCTGGAGAAGGGGACTAGCGGAGACCGGGGAGCTGTTTTTT,CAWRRGLAETGELFF
TRBD2,TRBJ2-2,TRBV19,NA,TGTGCCAGTAGTATCGGGACTAGCGTCACCGGGGAGCTGTTTTTT,CASSIGTSVTGELFF
NA,TRBJ1-6,TRBV3-1/TRBV3-2,NA,TGTGCCAGCAGCCCCCAATTCATGAATTCACCCCTCCACTTT,CASSPQFMNSPLHF
TRBD1,TRBJ1-5,TRBV15,NA,TGTGCCACCAGCAGAGATAAGGGGGCGTCGAATCAGCCCCAGCATTTT,CATSRDKGASNQPQHF
TRBD1,TRBJ1-2,TRBV29-1,NA,TGCAGCGTTGAAGGGACAGGGAATAACTATGGCTACACCTTC,CSVEGTGNNYGYTF
NA,TRBJ2-2,TRBV29-1,NA,TGCAGCGTTGATAACAAGAACACCGGGGAGCTGTTTTTT,CSVDNKNTGELFF
TRBD1,TRBJ1-1,TRBV2,NA,TGTGCCAGCAGTGATGGGACAGGGCAGGCGACTGAAGCTTTCTTT,CASSDGTGQATEAFF
TRBD1,TRBJ2-6,TRBV7-3,NA,TGTGCCAGCAGCCCGAATATCGGACAGGTCACCCTCTCTGGGGCCAACGTCCTGACTTTC,CASSPNIGQVTLSGANVLTF
NA,TRBJ1-2,TRBV6-6,NA,TGTGCCAGCAGCCTTGGACAGCCATCTAGAGGCTACACCTTC,CASSLGQPSRGYTF
NA,TRBJ1-1,TRBV4-1,NA,TGCGCCAGCAGCCAACTGGACCCAGGGGCAACTGAAGCTTTCTTT,CASSQLDPGATEAFF
NA,TRBJ2-1,TRBV19,NA,TGTGCCAGTAGTACAGGCAACGGGGATGAGCAGTTCTTC,CASSTGNGDEQFF
TRBD1,TRBJ2-2,TRBV5-1,NA,TGCGCCAGCAGTCCCGGGACAGGGGTCTCCGGGGAGCTGTTTTTT,CASSPGTGVSGELFF
NA,TRBJ2-7,TRBV11-2,NA,TGTGCCAGCAGCTTAAACCCTAGCGAGCAGTACTTC,CASSLNPSEQYF
NA,TRBJ2-3,TRBV10-1,NA,TGCGCCAGCAGTGACTGGCGGGGAAGCACAGATACGCAGTATTTT,CASSDWRGSTDTQYF
TRBD1,TRBJ2-2,TRBV6-5,NA,TGTGCCAGCAGTACCGGGACAGGGGCGCTGTTTTTT,CASSTGTGALFF
NA,TRBJ2-2,TRBV6-5,NA,TGTGCCAGCAGTCTAAGCAGGGACACCGGGGAGCTGTTTTTT,CASSLSRDTGELFF
TRBD1,TRBJ1-5,TRBV23-1,NA,TGCGCCAGCAGTCACGGGACAGGCAATCAGCCCCAGCATTTT,CASSHGTGNQPQHF
TRBD1,TRBJ2-3,TRBV6-2/TRBV6-3,NA,TGTGCCAGCAGTGGACTGACAGGGGCCCCCGCTGTAGATACGCAGTATTTT,CASSGLTGAPAVDTQYF
NA,TRBJ1-2,TRBV5-6,NA,TGTGCCAGCAGCCGACTCCAGGGAATAGGCTATGGCTACACCTTC,CASSRLQGIGYGYTF
NA,TRBJ2-1,TRBV28,NA,TGTGCCAGCAGTTTAGGGTGGAGTGAGCAGTTCTTC,CASSLGWSEQFF
TRBD1,TRBJ2-3,TRBV11-3,NA,TGTGCCAGCAGCTCTCCCGGGACAGGGCTAGGGGATACGCAGTATTTT,CASSSPGTGLGDTQYF
TRBD2,TRBJ2-3,TRBV12-5,NA,TGTGCTAGTGGTTCATCTAGCGGGGGGGCCGATAGGGCAGATACGCAGTATTTT,CASGSSSGGADRADTQYF
NA,TRBJ2-1,TRBV20-1,NA,TGCAGTGCTAGGGGCTCGCGGGGGCAGTTCTTC,CSARGSRGQFF
NA,TRBJ1-2,TRBV7-7,NA,TGTGCTAGCAGCTTGGGGGGGCCTTCTCTAGGCTGTGGCTACACCTTC,CASSLGGPSLGCGYTF
TRBD1,TRBJ2-7,TRBV6-4,NA,TGTGCCAGCAGTGATCCCGGGACAGGGACCTACGAGCAGTACTTC,CASSDPGTGTYEQYF
TRBD1,TRBJ1-2,TRBV7-8,NA,TGTGCCAGCAGCCAAGACAGGGTCTACACCTTC,CASSQDRVYTF
NA,TRBJ1-5,TRBV7-9,NA,TGTGCCAGCAGCTTAGGGGCGAGCGGATCCAATCAGCCCCAGCATTTT,CASSLGASGSNQPQHF
TRBD1,TRBJ1-2,TRBV4-1,NA,TGCGCCAGCAGCCGCGGACAGGGGGATCTCTATGGCTACACCTTC,CASSRGQGDLYGYTF
NA,TRBJ1-1,TRBV19,NA,TGTGCCAGTTATTCAGGCCCCGCTTGGACTGAAGCTTTCTTT,CASYSGPAWTEAFF
TRBD2,TRBJ2-5,TRBV7-6,NA,TGTGCCAGCAGCTTAGATAGCGGGGGGCCCGTGTGGACCCAGTACTTC,CASSLDSGGPVWTQYF
NA,TRBJ2-2,TRBV27,NA,TGTGCCAGCAGTCATCGCCCGACAGCCAACACCGGGGAGCTGTTTTTT,CASSHRPTANTGELFF